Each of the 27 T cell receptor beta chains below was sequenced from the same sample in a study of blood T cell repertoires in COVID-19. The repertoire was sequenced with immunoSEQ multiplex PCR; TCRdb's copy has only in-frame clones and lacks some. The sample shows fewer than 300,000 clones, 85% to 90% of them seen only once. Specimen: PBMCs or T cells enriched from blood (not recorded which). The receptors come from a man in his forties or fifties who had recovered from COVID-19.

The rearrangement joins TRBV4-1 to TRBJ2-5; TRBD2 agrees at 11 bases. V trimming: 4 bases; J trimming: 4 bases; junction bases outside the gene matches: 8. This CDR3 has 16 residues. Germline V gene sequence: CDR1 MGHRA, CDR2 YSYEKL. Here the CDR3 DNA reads TGCGCCAGCAGCCTCATAGCGGGGGGGCCCGGAGAGACCCAGTACTTC. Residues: CASSLIAGGPGETQYF.

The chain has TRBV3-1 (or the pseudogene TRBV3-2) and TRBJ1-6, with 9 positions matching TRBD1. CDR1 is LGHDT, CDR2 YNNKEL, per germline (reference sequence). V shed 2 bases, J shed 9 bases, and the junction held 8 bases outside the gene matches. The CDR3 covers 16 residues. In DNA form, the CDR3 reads TGTGCCAGCAGCCAAACGTGGGGACAGGGAGTTTCACCCCTCCACTTT. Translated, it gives CASSQTWGQGVSPLHF.

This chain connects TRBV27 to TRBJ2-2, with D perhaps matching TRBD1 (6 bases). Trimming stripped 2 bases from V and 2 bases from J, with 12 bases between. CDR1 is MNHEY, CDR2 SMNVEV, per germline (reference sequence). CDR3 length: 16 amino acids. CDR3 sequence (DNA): TGTGCCAGCAGTTTAAGAGGGGGATACAACACCGGGGAGCTGTTTTTT. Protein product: CASSLRGGYNTGELFF.

Here the CDR3 DNA reads TGTGCCAGCAGCTTAATCCGGGATCAAGAGACCCAGTACTTC. Translation: CASSLIRDQETQYF. The J gene is TRBJ2-5, the V gene TRBV7-9, with D possibly matching TRBD2 (5 bases). The CDR3 sequence is 14 residues long. Deletions cut 2 bases from V and 2 bases from J, with 9 bases between. CDR1 and CDR2 (germline): SEHNR, FQNEAQ (reference sequence).

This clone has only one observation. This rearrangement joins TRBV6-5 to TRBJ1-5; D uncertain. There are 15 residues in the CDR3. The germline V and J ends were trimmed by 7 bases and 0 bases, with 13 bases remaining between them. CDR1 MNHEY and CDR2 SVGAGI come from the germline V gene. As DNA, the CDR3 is TGTGCCAGCACCCTAGCCAGGCATAGCAATCAGCCCCAGCATTTT. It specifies CASTLARHSNQPQHF.

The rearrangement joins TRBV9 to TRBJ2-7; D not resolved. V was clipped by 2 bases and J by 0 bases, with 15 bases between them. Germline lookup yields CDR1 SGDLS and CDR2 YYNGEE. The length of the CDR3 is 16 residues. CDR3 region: CASSVGGTPVSYEQYF. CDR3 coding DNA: TGTGCCAGCAGCGTTGGCGGTACTCCCGTCTCCTACGAGCAGTACTTC.

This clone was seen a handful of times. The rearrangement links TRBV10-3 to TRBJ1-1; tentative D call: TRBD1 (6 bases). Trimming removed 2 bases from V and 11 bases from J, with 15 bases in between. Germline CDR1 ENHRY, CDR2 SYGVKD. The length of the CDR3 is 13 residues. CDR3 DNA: TGTGCCATCAGTGAGGCCCAACAGGGATCGGCTTTCTTT. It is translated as CAISEAQQGSAFF.

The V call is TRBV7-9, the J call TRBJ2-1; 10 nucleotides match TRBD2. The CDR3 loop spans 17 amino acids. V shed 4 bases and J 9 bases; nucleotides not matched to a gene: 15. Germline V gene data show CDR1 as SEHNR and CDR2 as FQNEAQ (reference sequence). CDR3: CASSSLSGTSVAGEQFF. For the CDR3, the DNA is TGTGCCAGCAGCTCGTTATCCGGGACTAGCGTCGCCGGTGAGCAGTTCTTC.

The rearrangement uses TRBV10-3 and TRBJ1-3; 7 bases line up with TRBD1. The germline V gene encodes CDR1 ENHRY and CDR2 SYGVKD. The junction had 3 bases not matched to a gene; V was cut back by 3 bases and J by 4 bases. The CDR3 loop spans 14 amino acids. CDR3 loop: CAISERGRGNTIYF. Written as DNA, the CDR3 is TGTGCCATCAGTGAAAGGGGGCGAGGAAACACCATATATTTT.

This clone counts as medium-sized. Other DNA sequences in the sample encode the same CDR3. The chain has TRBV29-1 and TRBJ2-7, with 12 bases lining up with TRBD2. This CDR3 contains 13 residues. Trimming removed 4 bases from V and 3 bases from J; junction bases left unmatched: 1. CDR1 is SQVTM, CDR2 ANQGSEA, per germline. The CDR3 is CSVGTSGDYEQYF. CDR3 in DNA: TGCAGCGTTGGGACTAGCGGGGACTACGAGCAGTACTTC.

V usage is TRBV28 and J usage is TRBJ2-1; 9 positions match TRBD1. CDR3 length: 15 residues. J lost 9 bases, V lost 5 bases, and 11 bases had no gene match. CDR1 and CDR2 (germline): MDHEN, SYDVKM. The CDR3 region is CASSGDRVLFSEQFF. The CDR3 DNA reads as TGTGCCAGCAGTGGGGACAGGGTTTTGTTTTCTGAGCAGTTCTTC.

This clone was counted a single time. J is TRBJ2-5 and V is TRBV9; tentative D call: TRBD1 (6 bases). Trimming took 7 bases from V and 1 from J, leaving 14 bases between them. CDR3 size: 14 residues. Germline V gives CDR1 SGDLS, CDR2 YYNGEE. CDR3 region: CASRLRDIQETQYF. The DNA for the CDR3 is TGTGCCAGCCGCCTCCGGGACATCCAAGAGACCCAGTACTTC.

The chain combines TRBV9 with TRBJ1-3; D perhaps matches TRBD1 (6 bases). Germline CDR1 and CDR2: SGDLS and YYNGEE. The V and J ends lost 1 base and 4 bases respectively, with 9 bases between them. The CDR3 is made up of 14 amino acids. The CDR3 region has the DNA TGTGCCAGCAGCGTACGGGGGGCCGGAAACACCATATATTTT. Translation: CASSVRGAGNTIYF.

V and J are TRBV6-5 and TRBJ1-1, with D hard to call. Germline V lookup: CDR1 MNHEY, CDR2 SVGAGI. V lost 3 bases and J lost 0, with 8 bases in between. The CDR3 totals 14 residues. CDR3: CASSYNGMNTEAFF. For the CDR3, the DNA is TGTGCCAGCAGTTATAACGGGATGAACACTGAAGCTTTCTTT.

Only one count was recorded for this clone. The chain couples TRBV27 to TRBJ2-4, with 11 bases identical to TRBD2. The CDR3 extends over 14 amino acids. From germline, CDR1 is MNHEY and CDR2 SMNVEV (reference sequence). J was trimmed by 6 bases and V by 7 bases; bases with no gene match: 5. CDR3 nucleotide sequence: TGTGCCAGCAAAACTAGCGGGGGAGGAAACATTCAGTACTTC. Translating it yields CASKTSGGGNIQYF.

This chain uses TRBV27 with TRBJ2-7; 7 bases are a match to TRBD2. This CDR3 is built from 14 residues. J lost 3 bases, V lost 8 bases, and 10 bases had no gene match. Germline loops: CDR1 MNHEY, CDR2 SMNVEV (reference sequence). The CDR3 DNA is TGTGCCAGCCGCCCCGGGGGGAGTGGCTACGAGCAGTACTTC. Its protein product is CASRPGGSGYEQYF.

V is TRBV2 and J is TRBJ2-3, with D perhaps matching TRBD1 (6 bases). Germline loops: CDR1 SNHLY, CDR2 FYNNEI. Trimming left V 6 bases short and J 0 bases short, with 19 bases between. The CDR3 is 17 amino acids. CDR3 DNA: TGTGCCAGCAGACTCTTAACACAGGGCCCTAGCACAGATACGCAGTATTTT. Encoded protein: CASRLLTQGPSTDTQYF.

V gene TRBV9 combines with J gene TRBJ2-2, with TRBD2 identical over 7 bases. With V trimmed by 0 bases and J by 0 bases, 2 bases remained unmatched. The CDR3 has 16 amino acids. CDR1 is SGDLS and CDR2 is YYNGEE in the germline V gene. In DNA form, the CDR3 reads TGTGCCAGCAGCGTAGCGGGGGGAACGAACACCGGGGAGCTGTTTTTT. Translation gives CASSVAGGTNTGELFF.

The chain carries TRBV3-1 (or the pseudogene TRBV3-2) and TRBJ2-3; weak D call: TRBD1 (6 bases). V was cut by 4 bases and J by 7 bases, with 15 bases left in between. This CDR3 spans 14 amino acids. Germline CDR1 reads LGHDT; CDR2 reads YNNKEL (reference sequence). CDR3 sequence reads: CASSPVNRAHTQYF. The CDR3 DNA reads TGTGCCAGCAGCCCAGTGAACAGGGCTCATACGCAGTATTTT.

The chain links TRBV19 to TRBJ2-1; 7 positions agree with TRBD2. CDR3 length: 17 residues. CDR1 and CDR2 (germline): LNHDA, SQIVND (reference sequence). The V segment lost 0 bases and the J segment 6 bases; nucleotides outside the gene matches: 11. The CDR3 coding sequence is TGTGCCAGTAGTATAGATTTCGGGGGGAGTGCGGGCAATGAGCAGTTCTTC. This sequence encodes CASSIDFGGSAGNEQFF.

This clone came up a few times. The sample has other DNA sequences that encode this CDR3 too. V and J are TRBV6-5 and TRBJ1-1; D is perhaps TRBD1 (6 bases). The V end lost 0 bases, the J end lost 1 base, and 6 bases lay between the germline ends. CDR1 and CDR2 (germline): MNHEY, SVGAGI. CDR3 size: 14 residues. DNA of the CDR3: TGTGCCAGCAGTTACTCGACAGGGAACACTGAAGCTTTCTTT. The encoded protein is CASSYSTGNTEAFF.

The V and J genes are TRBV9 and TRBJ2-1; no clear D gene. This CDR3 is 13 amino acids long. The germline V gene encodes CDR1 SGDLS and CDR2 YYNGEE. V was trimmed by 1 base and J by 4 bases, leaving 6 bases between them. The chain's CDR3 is CASSVFPYNEQFF. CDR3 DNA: TGTGCCAGCAGCGTATTCCCATACAATGAGCAGTTCTTC.

DNA of the CDR3: TGTGCCAGCAGCTTAAGGGGGTGGGCAACTAATGAAAAACTGTTTTTT. It yields the protein CASSLRGWATNEKLFF. The chain links TRBV14 to TRBJ1-4, with TRBD1 as a possible D gene (6 bases). The V and J ends lost 5 bases and 0 bases respectively, with 13 bases between them. The CDR3 extends over 16 amino acids. CDR1 is SGHDN, CDR2 FVKESK, per germline. The complete variable domain, with remaining parts taken from reference TRBV14 and TRBJ1-4, reads EAGVTQFPSHSVIEKGQTVTLRCDPISGHDNLYWYRRVMGKEIKFLLHFVKESKQDESGMPNNRFLAERTGGTYSTLKVQPAELEDSGVYFCASSLRGWATNEKLFFGSGTQLSVL.

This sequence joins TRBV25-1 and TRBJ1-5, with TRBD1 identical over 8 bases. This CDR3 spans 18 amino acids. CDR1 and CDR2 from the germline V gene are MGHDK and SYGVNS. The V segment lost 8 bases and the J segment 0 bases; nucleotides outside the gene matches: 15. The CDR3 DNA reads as TGTGCCAGCCTTAATATTCGGGACAGGCCTTATAGCAATCAGCCCCAGCATTTT. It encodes CASLNIRDRPYSNQPQHF.

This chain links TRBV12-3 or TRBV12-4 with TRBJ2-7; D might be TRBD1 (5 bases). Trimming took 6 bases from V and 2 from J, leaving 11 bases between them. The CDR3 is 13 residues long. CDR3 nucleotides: TGTGCCAGCAGCCGACAGTTAACCTACGAGCAGTACTTC. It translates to CASSRQLTYEQYF.

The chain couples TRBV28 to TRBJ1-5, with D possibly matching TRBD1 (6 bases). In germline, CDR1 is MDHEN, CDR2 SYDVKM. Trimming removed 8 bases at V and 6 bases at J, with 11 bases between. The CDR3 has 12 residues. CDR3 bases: TGTGCCAGCCACAGGGAGGGTCAGCCCCAGCATTTT. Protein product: CASHREGQPQHF. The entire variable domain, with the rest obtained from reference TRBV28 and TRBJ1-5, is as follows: DVKVTQSSRYLVKRTGEKVFLECVQDMDHENMFWYRQDPGLGLRLIYFSYDVKMKEKGDIPEGYSVSREKKERFSLILESASTNQTSMYLCASHREGQPQHFGDGTRLSIL.

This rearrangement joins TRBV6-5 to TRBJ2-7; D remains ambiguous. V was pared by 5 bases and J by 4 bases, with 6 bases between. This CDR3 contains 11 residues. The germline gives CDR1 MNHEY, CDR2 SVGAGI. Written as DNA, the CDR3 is TGTGCCAGCAGTACCGAGTACGAGCAGTACTTC. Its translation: CASSTEYEQYF.